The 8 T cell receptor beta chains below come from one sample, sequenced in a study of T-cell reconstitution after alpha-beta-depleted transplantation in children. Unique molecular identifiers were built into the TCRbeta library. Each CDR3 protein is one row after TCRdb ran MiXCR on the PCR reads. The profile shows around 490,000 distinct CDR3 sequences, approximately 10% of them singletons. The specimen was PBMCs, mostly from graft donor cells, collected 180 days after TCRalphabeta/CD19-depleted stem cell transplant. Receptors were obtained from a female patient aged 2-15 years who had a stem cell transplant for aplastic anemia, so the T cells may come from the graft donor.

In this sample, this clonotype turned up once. The CDR3 spells CASRTAYNTGELFF. The CDR3 DNA reads TGTGCCAGCCGGACGGCGTACAACACCGGGGAGCTGTTTTTT. The chain employs TRBV28 and TRBJ2-2, with D uncertain. The CDR3 runs 14 residues. The V gene's germline CDR1 is MDHEN and CDR2 SYDVKM. Trimming removed 8 bases at V and 2 bases at J, with 12 bases between.

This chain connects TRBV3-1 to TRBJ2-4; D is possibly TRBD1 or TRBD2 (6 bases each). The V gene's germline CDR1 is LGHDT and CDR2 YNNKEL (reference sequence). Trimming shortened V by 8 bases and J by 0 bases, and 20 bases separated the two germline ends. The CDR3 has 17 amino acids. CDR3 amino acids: CASSEATGGVAKNIQYF. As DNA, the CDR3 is TGTGCCAGCTCCGAAGCAACCGGGGGCGTAGCCAAAAACATTCAGTACTTC.

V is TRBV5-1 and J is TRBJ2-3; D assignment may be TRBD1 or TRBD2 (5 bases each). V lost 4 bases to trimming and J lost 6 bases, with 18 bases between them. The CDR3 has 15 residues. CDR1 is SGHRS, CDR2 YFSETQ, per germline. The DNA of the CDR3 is TGCGCCAGCAGCGGTTGGGACCCCCCGGCTGATACGCAGTATTTT. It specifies CASSGWDPPADTQYF.

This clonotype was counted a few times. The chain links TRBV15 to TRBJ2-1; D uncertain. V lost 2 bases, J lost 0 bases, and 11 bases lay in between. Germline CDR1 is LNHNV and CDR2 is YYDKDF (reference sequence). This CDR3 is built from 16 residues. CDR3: CATSRTTGISYNEQFF. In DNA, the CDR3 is TGTGCCACCAGCAGAACAACTGGAATCTCCTACAATGAGCAGTTCTTC. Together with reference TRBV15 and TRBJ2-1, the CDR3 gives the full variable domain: DAMVIQNPRYQVTQFGKPVTLSCSQTLNHNVMYWYQQKSSQAPKLLFHYYDKDFNNEADTPDNFQSRRPNTSFCFLDIRSPGLGDTAMYLCATSRTTGISYNEQFFGPGTRLTVL.

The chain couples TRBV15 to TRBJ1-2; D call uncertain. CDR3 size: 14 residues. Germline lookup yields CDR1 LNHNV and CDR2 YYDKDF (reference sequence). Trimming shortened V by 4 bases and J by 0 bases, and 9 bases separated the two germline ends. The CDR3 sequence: CATSKQDSNYGYTF. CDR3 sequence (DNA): TGTGCCACCAGCAAGCAGGACTCTAACTATGGCTACACCTTC.

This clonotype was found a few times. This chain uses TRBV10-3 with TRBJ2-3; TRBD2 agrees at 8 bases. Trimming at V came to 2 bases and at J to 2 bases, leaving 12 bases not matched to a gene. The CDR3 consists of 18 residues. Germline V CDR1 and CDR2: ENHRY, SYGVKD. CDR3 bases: TGTGCCATCAGTGAGGTCGTCCAGCGGGAGCCCCACACAGATACGCAGTATTTT. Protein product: CAISEVVQREPHTDTQYF.

CDR3 bases: TGTGCCAGCAGCCCCCGGGACGTAACTGAAGCTTTCTTT. Protein sequence: CASSPRDVTEAFF. V is TRBV11-2 and J is TRBJ1-1; possibly TRBD1 for D (5 bases). The CDR3 runs 13 residues. V lost 5 bases and J 5 bases, leaving 12 bases between the germline ends. Germline CDR1 is SGHAT and CDR2 is FQNNGV.

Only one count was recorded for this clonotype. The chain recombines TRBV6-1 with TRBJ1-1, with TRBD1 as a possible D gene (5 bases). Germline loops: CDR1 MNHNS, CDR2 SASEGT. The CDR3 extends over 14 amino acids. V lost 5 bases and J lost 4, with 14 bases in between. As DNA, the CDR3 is TGTGCCAGCAGTAAAGACAGTTTCGGCACTGAAGCTTTCTTT. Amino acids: CASSKDSFGTEAFF.